This TCR beta chain was captured in a study of T cell changes during pregnancy in multiple sclerosis. TCRdb's copy holds only in-frame clones and misses some; the assay was immunoSEQ multiplex PCR. This sample has about 44,000 clones; approximately 96% occur once, and the top ten carry about 0.89%. The source is a female donor with multiple sclerosis, enrolled in a pregnancy study. The material was peripheral blood, obtained in the second trimester of pregnancy.

The CDR3 bases are TGCGCCAGCAGCCCCCTCCGTCGGGTTAATTCACCCCTCCACTTT. As protein: CASSPLRRVNSPLHF. V and J are TRBV5-1 and TRBJ1-6; no definite D call. V lost 4 bases, J lost 6 bases, and 14 bases lay in between. CDR1 and CDR2 from the germline V gene are SGHRS and YFSETQ. The CDR3 loop spans 15 amino acids.